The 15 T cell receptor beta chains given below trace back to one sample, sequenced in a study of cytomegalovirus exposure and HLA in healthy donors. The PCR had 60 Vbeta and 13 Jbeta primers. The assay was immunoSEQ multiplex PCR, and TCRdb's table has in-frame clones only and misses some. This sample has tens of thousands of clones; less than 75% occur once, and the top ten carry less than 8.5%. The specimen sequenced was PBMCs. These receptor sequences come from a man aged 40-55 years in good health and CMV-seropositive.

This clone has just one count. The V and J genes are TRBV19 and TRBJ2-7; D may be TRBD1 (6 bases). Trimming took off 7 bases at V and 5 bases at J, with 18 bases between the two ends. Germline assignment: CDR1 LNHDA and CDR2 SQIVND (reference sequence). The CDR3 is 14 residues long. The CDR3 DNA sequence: TGTGCCAGTACCGAAGGGGGAAATCGGGACGAGCAGTACTTC. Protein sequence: CASTEGGNRDEQYF.

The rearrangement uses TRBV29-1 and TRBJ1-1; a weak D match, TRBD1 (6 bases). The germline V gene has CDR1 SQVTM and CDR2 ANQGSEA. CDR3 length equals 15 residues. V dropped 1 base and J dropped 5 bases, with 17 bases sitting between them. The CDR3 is CSVEANTRTDTEAFF. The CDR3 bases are TGCAGCGTTGAAGCCAATACCCGGACAGATACTGAAGCTTTCTTT.

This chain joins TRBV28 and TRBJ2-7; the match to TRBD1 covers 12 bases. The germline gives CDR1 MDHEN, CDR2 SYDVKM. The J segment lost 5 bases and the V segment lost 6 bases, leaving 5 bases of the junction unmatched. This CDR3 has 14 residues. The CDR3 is CASSRGQGANEQYF. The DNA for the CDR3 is TGTGCCAGCAGCCGGGGACAGGGGGCTAACGAGCAGTACTTC.

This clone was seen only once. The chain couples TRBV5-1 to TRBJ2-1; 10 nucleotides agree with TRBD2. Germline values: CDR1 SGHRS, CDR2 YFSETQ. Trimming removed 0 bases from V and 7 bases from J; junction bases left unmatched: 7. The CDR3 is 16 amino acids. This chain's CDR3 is CASSLGTSGRVNEQFF. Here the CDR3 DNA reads TGCGCCAGCAGCTTGGGGACTAGCGGTCGTGTGAATGAGCAGTTCTTC.

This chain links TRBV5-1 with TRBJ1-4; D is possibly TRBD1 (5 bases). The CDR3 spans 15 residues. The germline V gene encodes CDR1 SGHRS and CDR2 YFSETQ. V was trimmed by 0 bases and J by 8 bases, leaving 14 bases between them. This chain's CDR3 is CASSLGGRGEEKLFF. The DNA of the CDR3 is TGCGCCAGCAGCTTGGGAGGGAGGGGAGAAGAAAAACTGTTTTTT.

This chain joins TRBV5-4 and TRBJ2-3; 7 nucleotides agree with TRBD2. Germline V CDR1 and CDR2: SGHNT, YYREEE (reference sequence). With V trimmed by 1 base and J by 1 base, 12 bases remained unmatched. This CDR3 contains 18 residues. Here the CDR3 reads CASSLIRSGDRGTDTQYF. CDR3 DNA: TGTGCCAGCAGCTTGATCAGGAGCGGGGATCGGGGCACAGATACGCAGTATTTT.

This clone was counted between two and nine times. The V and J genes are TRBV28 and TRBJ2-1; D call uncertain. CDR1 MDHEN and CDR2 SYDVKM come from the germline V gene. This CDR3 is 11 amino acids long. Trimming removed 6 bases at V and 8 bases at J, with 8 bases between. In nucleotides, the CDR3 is TGTGCCAGCAGGCGTCTTGATGAGCAGTTCTTC. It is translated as CASRRLDEQFF.

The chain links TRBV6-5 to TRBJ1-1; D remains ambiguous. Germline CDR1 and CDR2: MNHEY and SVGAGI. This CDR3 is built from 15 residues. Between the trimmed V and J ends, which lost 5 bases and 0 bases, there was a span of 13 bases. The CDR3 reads CASSHAVGVNTEAFF. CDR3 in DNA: TGTGCCAGCAGTCATGCGGTGGGAGTGAACACTGAAGCTTTCTTT.

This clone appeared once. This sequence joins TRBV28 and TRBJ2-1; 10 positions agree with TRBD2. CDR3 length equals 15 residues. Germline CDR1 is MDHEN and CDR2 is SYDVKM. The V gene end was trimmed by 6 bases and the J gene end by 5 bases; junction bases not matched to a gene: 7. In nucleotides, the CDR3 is TGTGCCAGCAGCCCGCCCGGGACTAGCGACAATGAGCAGTTCTTC. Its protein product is CASSPPGTSDNEQFF.

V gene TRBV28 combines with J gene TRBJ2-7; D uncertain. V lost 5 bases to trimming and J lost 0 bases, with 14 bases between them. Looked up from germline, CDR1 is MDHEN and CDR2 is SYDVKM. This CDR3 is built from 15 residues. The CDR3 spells CASSPSHTSSYEQYF. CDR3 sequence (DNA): TGTGCCAGCAGTCCCTCTCATACCAGCTCCTACGAGCAGTACTTC.

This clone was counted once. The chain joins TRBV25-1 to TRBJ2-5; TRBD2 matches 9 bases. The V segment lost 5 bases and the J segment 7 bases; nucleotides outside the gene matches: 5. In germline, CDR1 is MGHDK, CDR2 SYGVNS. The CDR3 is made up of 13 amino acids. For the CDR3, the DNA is TGTGCCAGCAGTCAGACTAGCGGTGGGACCCAGTACTTC. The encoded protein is CASSQTSGGTQYF.

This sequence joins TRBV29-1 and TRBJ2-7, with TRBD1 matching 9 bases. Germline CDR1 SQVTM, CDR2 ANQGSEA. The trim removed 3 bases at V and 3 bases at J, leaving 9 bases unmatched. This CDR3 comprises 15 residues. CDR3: CSVDDAGTGRYEQYF. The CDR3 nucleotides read TGCAGCGTTGATGATGCCGGGACAGGGCGCTACGAGCAGTACTTC.

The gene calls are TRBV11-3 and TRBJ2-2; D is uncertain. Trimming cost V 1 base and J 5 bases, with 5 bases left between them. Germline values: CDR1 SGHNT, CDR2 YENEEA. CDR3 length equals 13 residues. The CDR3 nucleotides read TGTGCCAGCAGCTTAGCGAGAACCGGGGAGCTGTTTTTT. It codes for CASSLARTGELFF.

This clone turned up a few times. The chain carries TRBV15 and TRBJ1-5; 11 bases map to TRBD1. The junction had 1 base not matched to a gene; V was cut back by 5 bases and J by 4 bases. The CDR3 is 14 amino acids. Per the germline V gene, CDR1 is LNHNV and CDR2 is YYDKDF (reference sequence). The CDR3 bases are TGTGCCACCAGCGGGACAGGGGGTAATCAGCCCCAGCATTTT. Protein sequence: CATSGTGGNQPQHF. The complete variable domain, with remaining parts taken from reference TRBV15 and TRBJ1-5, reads DAMVIQNPRYQVTQFGKPVTLSCSQTLNHNVMYWYQQKSSQAPKLLFHYYDKDFNNEADTPDNFQSRRPNTSFCFLDIRSPGLGDTAMYLCATSGTGGNQPQHFGDGTRLSIL.

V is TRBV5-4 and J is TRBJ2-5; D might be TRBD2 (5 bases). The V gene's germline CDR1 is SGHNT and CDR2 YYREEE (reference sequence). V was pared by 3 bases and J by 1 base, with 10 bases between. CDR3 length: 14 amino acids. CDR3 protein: CASSSPRAQETQYF. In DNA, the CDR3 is TGTGCCAGCAGCTCGCCGAGGGCCCAAGAGACCCAGTACTTC.